A single sample gave rise to the 30 T cell receptor beta chains below, sequenced in a study of spatial heterogeneity in lung cancer. Noted time point: blood at routine non-recurrence follow-up after resection. TCRdb independently ran MiXCR on the 5' RACE reads; one entry per CDR3 protein. The sample comprises some 36,000 distinct CDR3 sequences, 6% to 9.5% of which are singletons, and 9.4% rests with the top ten. The source was PBMCs, collected at follow-up. These receptors were obtained from a male donor with early-stage non-small cell lung cancer.

There are many counts of this clonotype. The CDR3 bases are TGTGCCAGCAGCTTGGACCCAACGGGCAATCAGCCCCAGCATTTT. Amino acid sequence: CASSLDPTGNQPQHF. The rearrangement joins TRBV5-4 to TRBJ1-5, with no clear D. V lost 0 bases and J lost 2, with 9 bases in between. Germline V CDR1 and CDR2: SGHNT, YYREEE (reference sequence). This CDR3 spans 15 amino acids.

This clonotype was detected a few times. One end of the junction does not line up with germline, which may come from a read error. The chain recombines TRBV7-8 with TRBJ1-1; perhaps TRBD1 as D (6 bases). The CDR3 has 13 amino acids. The V gene's germline CDR1 is SGHVS and CDR2 FQNEAQ. CDR3 sequence: CVSSPQGGTEAFF. The CDR3 DNA follows: TGTGTCAGCAGCCCACAGGGAGGCACTGAAGCTTTCTTT.

This clonotype was seen repeatedly, ten times or more. The chain links TRBV28 to TRBJ2-2; 9 nucleotides agree with TRBD2. The germline V gene encodes CDR1 MDHEN and CDR2 SYDVKM. This CDR3 spans 15 amino acids. V shed 10 bases, J shed 2 bases, and the junction held 8 bases outside the gene matches. The CDR3, as DNA: TGTGCCACCGGGGGACTAGCTAGTAACACCGGGGAGCTGTTTTTT. Protein product: CATGGLASNTGELFF.

The sample holds many counts of this clonotype. The genes are TRBV4-2 and TRBJ2-7; 7 bases line up with TRBD2. V lost 4 bases and J lost 0; bases outside the gene matches: 9. Germline V gives CDR1 LGHNA, CDR2 YNFKEQ. The CDR3 length is 16 residues. The CDR3 nucleotides read TGTGCCAGCAGCCCTCAGGCGAGCGGGACCTCCTACGAGCAGTACTTC. Its translation: CASSPQASGTSYEQYF.

Many counts were recorded for this clonotype. This sequence joins TRBV19 and TRBJ2-7; the D gene is possibly TRBD2 (5 bases). The CDR3 extends over 13 amino acids. Germline CDR1 is LNHDA and CDR2 is SQIVND (reference sequence). Trimming removed 5 bases from V and 2 bases from J, with 10 bases in between. CDR3 coding DNA: TGTGCCAGTAGTGACCCTAGCCCCTACGAGCAGTACTTC. As protein: CASSDPSPYEQYF.

This clonotype was recorded many times. This chain joins TRBV3-1 and TRBJ1-2; TRBD1 is a possible D gene (5 bases). CDR1 and CDR2 (germline): LGHDT, YNNKEL (reference sequence). The CDR3 has 16 amino acids. V lost 1 base, J lost 4 bases, and 16 bases lay in between. The CDR3 region is CASSQGEGQLGYGYTF. In nucleotides, the CDR3 is TGTGCCAGCAGCCAAGGCGAGGGGCAGCTAGGCTATGGCTACACCTTC.

This clonotype was picked up many times. The chain has TRBV9 and TRBJ1-5; D possibly corresponds to TRBD1 (6 bases). This CDR3 has 15 amino acids. Per germline, CDR1 SGDLS and CDR2 YYNGEE. The V end lost 0 bases, the J end lost 7 bases, and 14 bases lay between the germline ends. CDR3 nucleotide sequence: TGTGCCAGCAGCGTAGGTGGGGGCCCCCAACAGCCCCAGCATTTT. It is translated as CASSVGGGPQQPQHF.

This clonotype has ten or more counts. The chain couples TRBV2 to TRBJ2-3; D call uncertain. Germline CDR1 is SNHLY and CDR2 is FYNNEI. V was cut by 3 bases and J by 0 bases, with 4 bases left in between. The CDR3 runs 13 residues. CDR3 sequence (DNA): TGTGCCAGCAGTGACACGAGCACAGATACGCAGTATTTT. Translation gives CASSDTSTDTQYF. Complete variable domain (other parts from reference TRBV2 and TRBJ2-3): EPEVTQTPSHQVTQMGQEVILRCVPISNHLYFYWYRQILGQKVEFLVSFYNNEISEKSEIFDDQFSVERPDGSNFTLKIRSTKLEDSAMYFCASSDTSTDTQYFGPGTRLTVL.

This clonotype showed up many times. The V call is TRBV11-1, the J call TRBJ2-1, with TRBD1 as a possible D gene (5 bases). Germline CDR1 SGHAT, CDR2 FQDESV (reference sequence). The CDR3 is 14 residues long. V lost 3 bases to trimming and J lost 7 bases, with 13 bases between them. Written as DNA, the CDR3 is TGTGCCAGCAGCTTTCAAGACAGCTTTAATGAGCAGTTCTTC. This sequence encodes CASSFQDSFNEQFF.

This clonotype was seen ten or more times. V is TRBV12-3 or TRBV12-4 and J is TRBJ1-2; no clear D gene. V was trimmed by 0 bases and J by 7 bases, leaving 9 bases between them. The CDR3 consists of 13 residues. The CDR3 DNA reads TGTGCCAGCAGTTTAGCGTTAATGGCTGGCTACACCTTC. Residues: CASSLALMAGYTF.

This clonotype was observed many times. The rearrangement joins TRBV2 to TRBJ1-4; possibly TRBD1 for D (5 bases). With 6 bases removed from V and 7 bases from J, the gap between germline ends came to 15 bases. CDR3 length equals 14 residues. Looked up from germline, CDR1 is SNHLY and CDR2 is FYNNEI. CDR3 amino acids: CASRPQAGLEKLFF. In DNA form, the CDR3 reads TGTGCCAGCAGACCCCAGGCAGGGCTTGAAAAACTGTTTTTT.

V usage is TRBV4-2 and J usage is TRBJ2-7, with D possibly TRBD2 on 5 matching bases. Germline V gene data show CDR1 as LGHNA and CDR2 as YNFKEQ. The CDR3 length is 16 residues. V shed 0 bases and J shed 0 bases, with 12 bases lying between them. CDR3 sequence (DNA): TGTGCCAGCAGCCAAGAGGCTGATGAGGGCTCCTACGAGCAGTACTTC. This sequence encodes CASSQEADEGSYEQYF.

About this clonotype itself: A much larger clone is a single base away; this may be a read error. The conserved phenylalanine or tryptophan is not found at the CDR3 terminus, so this likely reflects a read error. This chain links TRBV19 with TRBJ2-3; 7 bases match TRBD2. Trimming removed 3 bases from V and 8 bases from J; junction bases left unmatched: 8. This CDR3 contains 14 residues. CDR1 is LNHDA and CDR2 is SQIVND in the germline V gene (reference sequence). The CDR3 sequence: CASSISGPGGTQYY. In nucleotides, the CDR3 is TGTGCCAGTAGTATTTCTGGACCGGGAGGTACGCAGTATTAT.

There are a few counts of this clonotype. The chain links TRBV27 to TRBJ1-4; D is unresolved. Germline CDR1 is MNHEY and CDR2 is SMNVEV (reference sequence). This CDR3 is 13 amino acids long. The V and J ends lost 4 bases and 8 bases respectively, with 11 bases between them. CDR3 sequence: CASSWMEGEKLFF. The CDR3 DNA reads TGTGCCAGCAGTTGGATGGAGGGAGAAAAACTGTTTTTT.

This clonotype was counted ten times or more. One end of the junction is discordant with germline, which a read error may explain. V and J are TRBV27 and TRBJ2-1; 8 bases line up with TRBD2. Germline V gene lookup returns CDR1 MNHEY and CDR2 SMNVEV (reference sequence). This CDR3 has 15 amino acids. The CDR3 DNA follows: TGTGCCAGTAGTTGGGGCAGCGGGGGATACAATGAGCAGTTCTTC. This translates into CASSWGSGGYNEQFF.

This rearrangement joins TRBV2 to TRBJ1-2; tentative D call: TRBD1 (6 bases). Germline CDR1 SNHLY, CDR2 FYNNEI. This CDR3 has 15 residues. V was cut by 10 bases and J by 3 bases, with 21 bases left in between. In DNA, the CDR3 is TGTGCCATTATCCCCCCCGGCAGGGGTCACTATGGCTACACCTTC. Amino acids: CAIIPPGRGHYGYTF.

This clonotype was found many times. The chain is built from TRBV7-9 and TRBJ2-5; 8 bases fit TRBD1. The CDR3 has 17 amino acids. The V gene end was trimmed by 1 base and the J gene end by 3 bases; junction bases not matched to a gene: 10. CDR1 and CDR2 from the germline V gene are SEHNR and FQNEAQ (reference sequence). CDR3 sequence reads: CASSLGVYGTGEETQYF. CDR3 coding DNA: TGTGCCAGCAGCTTAGGGGTCTACGGGACAGGTGAAGAGACCCAGTACTTC.

The rearrangement uses TRBV5-1 and TRBJ2-3; 9 positions agree with TRBD1. Unmatched junction bases numbered 12, after V lost 5 bases and J lost 5 bases. The length of the CDR3 is 16 residues. Germline CDR1 is SGHRS and CDR2 is YFSETQ. This CDR3 reads CASSFQGTGQGDTQYF. The CDR3 coding sequence is TGCGCCAGCAGTTTCCAAGGGACGGGACAGGGAGATACGCAGTATTTT.

This clonotype was recorded at least ten times. This sequence joins TRBV5-1 and TRBJ2-1, with 7 bases identical to TRBD2. In germline, CDR1 is SGHRS, CDR2 YFSETQ. V lost 2 bases, J lost 6 bases, and 5 bases stayed unmatched. This CDR3 region has 14 residues. The CDR3 DNA is TGCGCCAGCAGCTTAACGACTAGCCCCAATGAGCAGTTCTTC. Translation gives CASSLTTSPNEQFF. The full variable domain, rest sourced from reference TRBV5-1 and TRBJ2-1, is KAGVTQTPRYLIKTRGQQVTLSCSPISGHRSVSWYQQTPGQGLQFLFEYFSETQRNKGNFPGRFSGRQFSNSRSEMNVSTLELGDSALYLCASSLTTSPNEQFFGPGTRLTVL.

This clonotype has only a few counts. V gene TRBV19 combines with J gene TRBJ1-2; 7 bases match TRBD1. Germline values: CDR1 LNHDA, CDR2 SQIVND (reference sequence). This CDR3 spans 13 amino acids. The ends lost 6 bases at V and 2 bases at J; junction bases unmatched: 3. CDR3 loop: CASRQGGNYGYTF. Written as DNA, the CDR3 is TGTGCCAGTAGGCAGGGGGGCAACTATGGCTACACCTTC.

Many counts were recorded for this clonotype. The V and J genes are TRBV30 and TRBJ1-2, with D uncertain. Germline loops: CDR1 GTSNPN, CDR2 SVGIG (reference sequence). V dropped 0 bases and J dropped 5 bases, with 7 bases sitting between them. This CDR3 has 12 amino acids. CDR3 loop: CAWSVTGYGYTF. The CDR3 bases are TGTGCCTGGAGTGTAACCGGGTATGGCTACACCTTC.

There are many counts of this clonotype. The chain recombines TRBV3-1 with TRBJ2-4; D gene uncertain. The CDR3 is made up of 16 amino acids. CDR1 LGHDT and CDR2 YNNKEL come from the germline V gene (reference sequence). Trimming took 0 bases from V and 0 from J, leaving 9 bases between them. CDR3 nucleotide sequence: TGTGCCAGCAGCCAAGATATCCAGCTAGCCAAAAACATTCAGTACTTC. It encodes CASSQDIQLAKNIQYF.

Ten or more counts support this clonotype. The rearrangement links TRBV20-1 to TRBJ2-1; no clear D. The germline V gene encodes CDR1 DFQATT and CDR2 SNEGSKA (reference sequence). The CDR3 length is 12 residues. The V and J ends lost 6 bases and 9 bases respectively, with 15 bases between them. This CDR3 reads CSAGPDVFEQFF. The CDR3 nucleotides are TGCAGTGCGGGTCCGGACGTTTTTGAGCAGTTCTTC.

The rearrangement joins TRBV4-2 to TRBJ1-1; no reliable D call. The CDR3 covers 15 residues. Germline CDR1 LGHNA, CDR2 YNFKEQ. The V end lost 7 bases, the J end lost 6 bases, and 21 bases lay between the germline ends. CDR3 in amino acids: CASKSVGDVFAEAFF. CDR3 nucleotide sequence: TGTGCCAGCAAATCCGTCGGGGATGTGTTTGCTGAAGCTTTCTTT.

The CDR3 DNA reads TGCAGCGTTGAACGGGGGATGAACACTGAAGCTTTCTTT. Residues: CSVERGMNTEAFF. This chain uses TRBV29-1 with TRBJ1-1, with D possibly matching TRBD1 (5 bases). There are 13 residues in the CDR3. Germline V gives CDR1 SQVTM, CDR2 ANQGSEA. V dropped 2 bases and J dropped 0 bases, with 7 bases sitting between them.

There are many counts of this clonotype. V usage is TRBV2 and J usage is TRBJ2-7; D is unresolved. Per germline, CDR1 SNHLY and CDR2 FYNNEI. CDR3 length: 15 residues. V lost 6 bases to trimming and J lost 1 base, with 16 bases between them. CDR3 bases: TGTGCCAGCAGCGAGACCTTTGGCAGATCCTACGAGCAGTACTTC. Protein product: CASSETFGRSYEQYF.

This clonotype has ten or more counts. V and J are TRBV2 and TRBJ2-5; maybe TRBD2 (6 bases). The CDR3 spans 12 residues. Per the germline V gene, CDR1 is SNHLY and CDR2 is FYNNEI. V lost 4 bases, J lost 7 bases, and 10 bases lay in between. In DNA, the CDR3 is TGTGCCAGCAGTGGACTAGAGGGGACCCAGTACTTC. This encodes CASSGLEGTQYF.

This clonotype appeared many times. V is TRBV29-1 and J is TRBJ1-4; 11 bases align to TRBD1. CDR3 size: 16 residues. Germline-derived CDR1 and CDR2 are SQVTM and ANQGSEA. The junction had 8 bases not matched to a gene; V was cut back by 4 bases and J by 4 bases. CDR3 loop: CSVGTGGLVGNEKLFF. CDR3 sequence (DNA): TGCAGCGTTGGGACAGGGGGCTTGGTCGGTAATGAAAAACTGTTTTTT.

The sample holds many counts of this clonotype. The chain has TRBV5-4 and TRBJ2-1, with D uncertain. CDR1 and CDR2 (germline): SGHNT, YYREEE (reference sequence). Trimming left V 4 bases short and J 4 bases short, with 15 bases between. CDR3 size: 15 residues. The DNA of the CDR3 is TGTGCCAGCAGCGGAATCGAGTCTACTTACAATGAGCAGTTCTTC. This sequence encodes CASSGIESTYNEQFF.

This rearrangement joins TRBV19 to TRBJ2-1; 11 nucleotides line up with TRBD1. The CDR3 sequence is 14 residues long. The ends lost 10 bases at V and 7 bases at J; junction bases unmatched: 9. Germline-derived CDR1 and CDR2 are LNHDA and SQIVND (reference sequence). CDR3 amino acids: CATSGTGGTNEQFF. CDR3 nucleotide sequence: TGTGCCACCTCCGGGACAGGGGGGACGAATGAGCAGTTCTTC.